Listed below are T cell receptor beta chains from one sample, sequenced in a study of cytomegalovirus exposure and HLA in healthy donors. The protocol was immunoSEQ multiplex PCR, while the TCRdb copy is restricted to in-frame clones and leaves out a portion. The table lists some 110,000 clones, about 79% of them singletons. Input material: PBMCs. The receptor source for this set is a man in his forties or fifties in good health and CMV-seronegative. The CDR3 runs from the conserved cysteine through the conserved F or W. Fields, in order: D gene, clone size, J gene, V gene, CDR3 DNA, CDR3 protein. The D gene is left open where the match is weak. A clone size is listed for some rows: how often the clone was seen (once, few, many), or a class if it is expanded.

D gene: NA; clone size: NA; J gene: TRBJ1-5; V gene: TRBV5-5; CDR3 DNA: TGTGCCAGCAGTCCGGACAGTGTAACACCCCAGCATTTT; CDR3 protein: CASSPDSVTPQHF
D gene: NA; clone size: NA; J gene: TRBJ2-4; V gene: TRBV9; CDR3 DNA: TGTGCCAGCAGCCCGGGGATAGCCAAAAACATTCAGTACTTC; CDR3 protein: CASSPGIAKNIQYF
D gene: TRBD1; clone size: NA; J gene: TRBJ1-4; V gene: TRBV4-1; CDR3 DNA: TGCGCCAGCAGCCAACAGGGGGCGACTGAAAAACTGTTTTTT; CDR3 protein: CASSQQGATEKLFF
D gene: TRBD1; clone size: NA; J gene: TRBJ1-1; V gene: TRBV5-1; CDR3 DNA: TGCGCCAGCAGCTTGAGTAGCAGGGGGCGGAACACTGAAGCTTTCTTT; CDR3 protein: CASSLSSRGRNTEAFF
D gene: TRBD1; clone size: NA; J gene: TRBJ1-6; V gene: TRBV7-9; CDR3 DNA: TGTTCCAGCAGCTTAGGGGGGACAGGGGAGCATTCACCCCTCCACTTT; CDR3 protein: CSSSLGGTGEHSPLHF
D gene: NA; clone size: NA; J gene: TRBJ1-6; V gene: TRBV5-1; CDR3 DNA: TGCGCCAGCAGGGGGCAGAGCTCCTATAATTCACCCCTCCACTTT; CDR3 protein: CASRGQSSYNSPLHF
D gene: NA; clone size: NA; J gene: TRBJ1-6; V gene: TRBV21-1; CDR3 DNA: TGTGCCAGCAGCGAAAACAGGGTTCGTAATTCACCCCTCCACTTT; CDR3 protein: CASSENRVRNSPLHF
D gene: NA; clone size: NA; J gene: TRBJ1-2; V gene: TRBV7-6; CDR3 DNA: TGTGCCAGCAGCTTCGGGATTATCGGTGGCTACACCTTC; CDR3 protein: CASSFGIIGGYTF
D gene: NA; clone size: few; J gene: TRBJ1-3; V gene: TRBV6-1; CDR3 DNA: TGTGCCAGCAGTGATATCAGGCTACACTCTGGAAACACCATATATTTT; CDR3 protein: CASSDIRLHSGNTIYF
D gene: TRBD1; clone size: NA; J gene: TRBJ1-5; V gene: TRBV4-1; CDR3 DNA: TGCGCCAGCAGCCAAGATCTAAGGGGGACAGGGTGGCAGCCCCAGCATTTT; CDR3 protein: CASSQDLRGTGWQPQHF
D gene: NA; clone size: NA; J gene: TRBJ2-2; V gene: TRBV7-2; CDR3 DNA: TGTGCCAGCAGCCCACAGGGCCCTAACACCGGGGAGCTGTTTTTT; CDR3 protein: CASSPQGPNTGELFF
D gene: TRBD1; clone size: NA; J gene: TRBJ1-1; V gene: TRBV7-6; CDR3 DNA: TGTGCCAGCAGCTTAGGGACAGGGCGGAACACTGAAGCTTTCTTT; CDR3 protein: CASSLGTGRNTEAFF
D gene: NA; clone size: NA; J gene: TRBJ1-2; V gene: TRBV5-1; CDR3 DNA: TGCGCCAGCAGCACGGAAGGGAGCTATGGCTACACCTTC; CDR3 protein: CASSTEGSYGYTF
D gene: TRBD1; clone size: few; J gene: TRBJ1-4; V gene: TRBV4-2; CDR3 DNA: TGTGCCAGCAGCCAACACCGGGACAGGGATGAAAAACTGTTTTTT; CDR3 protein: CASSQHRDRDEKLFF
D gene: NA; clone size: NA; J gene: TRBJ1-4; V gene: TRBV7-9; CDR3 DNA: TGTGCCAGCACAGGGGCGACTGAAAAACTGTTTTTT; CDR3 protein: CASTGATEKLFF
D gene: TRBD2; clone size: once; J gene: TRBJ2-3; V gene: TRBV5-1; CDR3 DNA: TGCGCCAGCAGCACGCCGAGGACTAGCGGGGGCGGATACACAGATACGCAGTATTTT; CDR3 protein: CASSTPRTSGGGYTDTQYF
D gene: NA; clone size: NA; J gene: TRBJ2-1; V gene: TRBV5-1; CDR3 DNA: TGCGCCAGCAGCTTGTCAGGGATCCTCAATGAGCAGTTCTTC; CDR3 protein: CASSLSGILNEQFF
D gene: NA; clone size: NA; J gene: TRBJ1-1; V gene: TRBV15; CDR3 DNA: TGTGCCACCAGCCTCTATATGAACACTGAAGCTTTCTTT; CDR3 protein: CATSLYMNTEAFF
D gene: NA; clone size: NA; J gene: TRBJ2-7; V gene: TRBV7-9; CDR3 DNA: TGTTCCAGCAGCTTAAAACAGGGTTCCGAGCAGTACTTC; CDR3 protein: CSSSLKQGSEQYF
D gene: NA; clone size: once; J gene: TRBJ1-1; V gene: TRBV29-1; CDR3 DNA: TGCAGCGTTGAAGTGGGGGGGGACACTGAAGCTTTCTTT; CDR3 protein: CSVEVGGDTEAFF
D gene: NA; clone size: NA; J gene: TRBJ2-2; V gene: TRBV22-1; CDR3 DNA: TGTCCTGGGAGCGATCGGTCCACCGGGGAGCTGTTTTTT; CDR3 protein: CPGSDRSTGELFF
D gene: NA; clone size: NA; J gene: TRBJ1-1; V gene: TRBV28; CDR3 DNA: TGTGCCAGCACCGTGGGGGGAGGGGGAGGCTTGAACACTGAAGCTTTCTTT; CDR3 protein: CASTVGGGGGLNTEAFF
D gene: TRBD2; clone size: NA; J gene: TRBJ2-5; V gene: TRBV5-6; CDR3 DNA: TGTGCCAGCAGCTTGGGGGGACTAGCGGGGGGGCGGATGGAGACCCAGTACTTC; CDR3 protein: CASSLGGLAGGRMETQYF
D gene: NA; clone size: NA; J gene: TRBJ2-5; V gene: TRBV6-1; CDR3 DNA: TGTGCCAGCAACCGGGACTCTCAAGAGACCCAGTACTTC; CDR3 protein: CASNRDSQETQYF
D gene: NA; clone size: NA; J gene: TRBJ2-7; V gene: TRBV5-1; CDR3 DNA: TGCGCCAGCAGAACAGGGGAGGTGTTTGAAAAGCAGTACTTC; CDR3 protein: CASRTGEVFEKQYF
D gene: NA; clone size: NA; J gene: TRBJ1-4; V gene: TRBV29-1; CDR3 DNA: TGCAGCGCTGGAGGGAGGTCGGCGGTAGATGAAAAACTGTTTTTT; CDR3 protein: CSAGGRSAVDEKLFF
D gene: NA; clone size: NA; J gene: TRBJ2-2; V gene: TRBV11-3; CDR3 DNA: TGTGCCAGCAGCTTAGGCGACACCACCGGGGAGCTGTTTTTT; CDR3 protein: CASSLGDTTGELFF
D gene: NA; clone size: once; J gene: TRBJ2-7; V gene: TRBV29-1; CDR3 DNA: TGCAGCGTTGATGGGCTAGCGAACGAGCAGTACTTC; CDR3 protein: CSVDGLANEQYF
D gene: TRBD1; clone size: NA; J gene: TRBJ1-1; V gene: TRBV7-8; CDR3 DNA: TGTGCCAGCAGCTTTGAACAGGGGATTGGTGGCACTGAAGCTTTCTTT; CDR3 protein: CASSFEQGIGGTEAFF
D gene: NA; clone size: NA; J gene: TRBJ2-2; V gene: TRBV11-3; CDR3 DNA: TGTGCCAGCAGCGGGCCAGGCCCCGGGGAGCTGTTTTTT; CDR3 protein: CASSGPGPGELFF
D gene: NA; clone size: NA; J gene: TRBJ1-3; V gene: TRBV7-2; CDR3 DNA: TGTGCCAGCAGCTTTACAGGGTCCGGAAACACCATATATTTT; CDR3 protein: CASSFTGSGNTIYF
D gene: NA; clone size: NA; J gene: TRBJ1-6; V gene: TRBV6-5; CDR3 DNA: TGTGCCAGTGGTGGACAGAATAATTCACCCCTCCACTTT; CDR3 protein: CASGGQNNSPLHF
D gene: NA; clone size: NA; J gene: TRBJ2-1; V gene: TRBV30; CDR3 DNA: TGTGCCTGGGGGGACTCTACCTCTTACAATGAGCAGTTCTTC; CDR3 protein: CAWGDSTSYNEQFF
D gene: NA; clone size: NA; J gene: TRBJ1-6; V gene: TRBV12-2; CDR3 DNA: TGTGCAAGTGAATGGGGCACTATTTCACCCCTCCACTTT; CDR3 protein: CASEWGTISPLHF
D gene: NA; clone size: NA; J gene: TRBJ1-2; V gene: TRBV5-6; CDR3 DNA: TGTGCCAGCAGTCGGCAGGTCTATGGCTACACCTTC; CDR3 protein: CASSRQVYGYTF
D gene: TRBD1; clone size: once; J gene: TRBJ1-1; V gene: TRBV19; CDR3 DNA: TGTGCCAGTAGTATGAGACAGGGTGGTTCTGAAGCTTTCTTT; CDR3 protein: CASSMRQGGSEAFF
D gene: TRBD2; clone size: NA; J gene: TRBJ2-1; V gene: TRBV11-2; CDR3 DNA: TGTGCCAGCAGCTTTAGCGGGGGCTCCTACAATGAGCAGTTCTTC; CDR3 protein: CASSFSGGSYNEQFF
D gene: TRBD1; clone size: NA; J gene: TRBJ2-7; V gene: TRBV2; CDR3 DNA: TGTGCCAGCACCCGACAGGGTGGGGAGCAGTACTTC; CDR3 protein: CASTRQGGEQYF
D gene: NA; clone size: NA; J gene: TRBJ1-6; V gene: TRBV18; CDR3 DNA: TGTGCCAGCTCTTCGGGAAGTTCACCCCTCCACTTT; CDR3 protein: CASSSGSSPLHF
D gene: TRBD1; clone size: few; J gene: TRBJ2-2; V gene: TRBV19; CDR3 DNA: TGTGCCAGTAGTATCCCCCGGCCGCAGGGGGCACCTTACACCGGGGAGCTGTTTTTT; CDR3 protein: CASSIPRPQGAPYTGELFF
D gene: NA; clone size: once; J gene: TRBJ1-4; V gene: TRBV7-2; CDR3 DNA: TGTGCCAGCAGCTCCCGGGGTAGCGAGCTACTGTTTTTT; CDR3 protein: CASSSRGSELLFF
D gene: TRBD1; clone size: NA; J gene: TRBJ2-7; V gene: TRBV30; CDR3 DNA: TGTGCCTGGAAGGGAGACAGGGTCTACGAGCAGTACTTC; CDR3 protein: CAWKGDRVYEQYF
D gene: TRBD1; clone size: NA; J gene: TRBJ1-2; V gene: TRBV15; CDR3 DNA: TGTGCCACCAGCTCGCGGACAGGTTCAAACTATGGCTACACCTTC; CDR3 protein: CATSSRTGSNYGYTF
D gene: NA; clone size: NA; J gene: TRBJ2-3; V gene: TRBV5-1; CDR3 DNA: TGCGCCAGCAGCCTACGACAGAATACAGATACGCAGTATTTT; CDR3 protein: CASSLRQNTDTQYF
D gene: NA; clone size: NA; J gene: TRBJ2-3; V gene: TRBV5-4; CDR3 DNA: TGTGCCAGCAGTGGACAGAGCACAGATACGCAGTATTTT; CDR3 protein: CASSGQSTDTQYF
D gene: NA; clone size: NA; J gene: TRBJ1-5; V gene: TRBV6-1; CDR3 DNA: TGTGCCAGCAGCCTTGGGGGGGGACAGCCCCAGCATTTT; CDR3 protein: CASSLGGGQPQHF
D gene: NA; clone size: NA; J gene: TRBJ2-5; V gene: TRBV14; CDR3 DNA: TGTGCCAGCAGCCAAGGAACTATCGTTGGGGAGACCCAGTACTTC; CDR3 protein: CASSQGTIVGETQYF
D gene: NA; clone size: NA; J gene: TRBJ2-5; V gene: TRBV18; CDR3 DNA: TGTGCCAGCTCACCTTCCGGGTACCAAGAGACCCAGTACTTC; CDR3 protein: CASSPSGYQETQYF
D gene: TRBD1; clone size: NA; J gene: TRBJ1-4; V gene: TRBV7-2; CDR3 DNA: TGTGCCAGCAGCCCCAGGGGGGCGTCTAATGAAAAACTGTTTTTT; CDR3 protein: CASSPRGASNEKLFF